Listed below are T cell receptor beta chains from one sample, sequenced in a study of shared clonotypes between healthy human individuals. TCRdb's copy holds only in-frame clones and misses some; the assay was immunoSEQ multiplex PCR. The table lists about 230,000 clones, over 50% of them singletons. Source material: memory CD4+ T cells sorted from blood. The receptors derive from a man aged 30 to 39 in good health. Each CDR3 is given with its conserved first and last residue. The D gene is left open where the match is weak. For some rows the clone size is stated as once, few or many, or as a class when expanded; others skip it.

many,15,TRBJ2-2,TRBV4-3,-,CASSLTRISTGELFF,TGCGCCAGCAGCCTTACTAGAATCAGTACCGGGGAGCTGTTTTTT
few,15,TRBJ2-1,TRBV2,TRBD2,CASSRSGSQYNEQFF,TGTGCCAGCAGTCGAAGCGGGAGCCAGTACAATGAGCAGTTCTTC
-,13,TRBJ2-1,TRBV5-1,-,CASSATSYNEQFF,TGCGCCAGCAGCGCGACTAGTTACAATGAGCAGTTCTTC
-,18,TRBJ2-1,TRBV5-6,TRBD2,CASSWSPSLAGAYNEQFF,TGTGCCAGCAGCTGGTCCCCGAGCCTAGCGGGAGCCTACAATGAGCAGTTCTTC
-,19,TRBJ2-2,TRBV28,TRBD1,CASSRGRSAGQGDTGELFF,TGTGCCAGCAGCCGGGGAAGGTCGGCGGGACAGGGGGACACCGGGGAGCTGTTTTTT
few,14,TRBJ1-2,TRBV9,-,CASSLGTGNYGYTF,TGTGCCAGCAGCCTCGGTACAGGGAACTATGGCTACACCTTC
-,14,TRBJ2-3,TRBV4-1,TRBD2,CASTLAGFTDTQYF,TGCGCCAGCACACTAGCGGGGTTTACAGATACGCAGTATTTT
-,13,TRBJ2-7,TRBV7-8,-,CASSFGGSYEQYF,TGTGCCAGCAGCTTTGGGGGGTCCTACGAGCAGTACTTC
-,17,TRBJ2-4,TRBV18,TRBD1,CASSNTGTGESKNIQYF,TGTGCCAGCTCTAACACCGGGACAGGGGAAAGCAAAAACATTCAGTACTTC
-,15,TRBJ2-7,TRBV6-5,-,CASSFSPQGSKEQYF,TGTGCCAGCAGTTTTTCCCCCCAGGGGTCGAAAGAGCAGTACTTC
-,13,TRBJ1-1,TRBV18,-,CASSPGSGTEAFF,TGTGCCAGCTCACCGGGGTCCGGCACTGAAGCTTTCTTT
once,16,TRBJ2-1,TRBV7-9,-,CASSSPPFQPQGEQFF,TGTGCCAGCAGCTCCCCCCCTTTCCAGCCCCAGGGTGAGCAGTTCTTC
-,14,TRBJ1-4,TRBV5-1,-,CASSVRTGGEKLFF,TGCGCCAGCAGCGTAAGAACCGGGGGTGAAAAACTGTTTTTT
-,15,TRBJ2-7,TRBV7-8,-,CASSLPGGSAYEQYF,TGTGCCAGCAGCTTACCGGGCGGGTCAGCCTACGAGCAGTACTTC
-,16,TRBJ1-2,TRBV5-5,-,CASSLVAGESNYGYTF,TGTGCCAGCAGCTTGGTAGCAGGGGAGTCGAACTATGGCTACACCTTC
few,16,TRBJ2-7,TRBV5-5,TRBD2,CASSLSEREARYEQYF,TGTGCCAGCAGCCTAAGTGAGCGGGAAGCACGATACGAGCAGTACTTC
once,15,TRBJ2-7,TRBV2,-,CASSHPGTPVDEQYF,TGTGCCAGCAGCCATCCCGGGACGCCGGTAGACGAGCAGTACTTC
many,12,TRBJ2-1,TRBV29-1,-,CSVNRGGNEQFF,TGCAGCGTGAATAGGGGGGGCAATGAGCAGTTCTTC
once,14,TRBJ2-7,TRBV28,TRBD1,CASSFQQGAYEQYF,TGTGCCAGCAGTTTCCAACAGGGGGCCTACGAGCAGTACTTC
-,17,TRBJ1-1,TRBV7-9,-,CASSRGAFGTGPPQAFF,TGTGCCAGCAGCCGTGGGGCATTTGGTACCGGACCACCTCAAGCTTTCTTT
-,13,TRBJ1-1,TRBV4-1,-,CASRDGGYTEAFF,TGCGCCAGCAGGGACGGCGGGTACACTGAAGCTTTCTTT
-,15,TRBJ1-2,TRBV30,-,CAWTRTGTHISGYTF,TGTGCCTGGACCCGTACCGGGACACACATTAGTGGCTACACCTTC
-,16,TRBJ2-5,TRBV23-1,TRBD2,CASSRLAGERQETQYF,TGCGCCAGCAGCAGGCTAGCGGGAGAGCGACAAGAGACCCAGTACTTC
-,15,TRBJ2-3,TRBV10-2,-,CASSEAGTSTDTQYF,TGCGCCAGCAGTGAGGCCGGGACTAGCACAGATACGCAGTATTTT
-,16,TRBJ1-5,TRBV18,TRBD1,CASSPKDRAGIWPQHF,TGTGCCAGCTCACCCAAGGACAGGGCGGGCATCTGGCCCCAGCATTTT
-,13,TRBJ2-7,TRBV2,TRBD2,CAGGTSVTYEQYF,TGTGCCGGCGGGACTAGCGTGACCTACGAGCAGTACTTC
-,16,TRBJ2-3,TRBV13,-,CASSLGPLAATDTQYF,TGTGCCAGCAGCTTAGGCCCGCTAGCAGCGACAGATACGCAGTATTTT
-,15,TRBJ2-5,TRBV7-2,-,CASSPNQGRQETQYF,TGTGCCAGCAGTCCCAACCAAGGCCGACAAGAGACCCAGTACTTC